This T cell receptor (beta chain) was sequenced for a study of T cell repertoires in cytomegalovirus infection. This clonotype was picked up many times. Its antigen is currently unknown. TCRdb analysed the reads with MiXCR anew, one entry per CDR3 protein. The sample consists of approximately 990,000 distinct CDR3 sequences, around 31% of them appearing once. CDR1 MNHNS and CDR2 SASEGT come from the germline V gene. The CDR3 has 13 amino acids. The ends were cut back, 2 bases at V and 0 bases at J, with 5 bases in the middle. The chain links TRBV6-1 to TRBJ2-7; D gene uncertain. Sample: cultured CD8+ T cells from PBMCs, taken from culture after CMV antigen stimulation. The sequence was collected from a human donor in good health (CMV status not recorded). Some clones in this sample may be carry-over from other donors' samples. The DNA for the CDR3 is TGTGCCAGCAGTGAATCCGGCTCCTACGAGCAGTACGTC. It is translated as CASSESGSYEQYV.